The T cell receptor (beta chain) under discussion was sequenced for a study of cytomegalovirus exposure and HLA in healthy donors. This PCR relied on a set of 60 Vbeta primers and 13 Jbeta primers. Method: immunoSEQ multiplex PCR; TCRdb's copy keeps in-frame clones and lacks some. Its table lists approximately 170,000 clones. The ends were cut back, 10 bases at V and 1 base at J, with 11 bases in the middle. Germline CDR1 reads MNHEY; CDR2 reads SMNVEV (reference sequence). CDR3 length equals 12 residues. The rearrangement joins TRBV27 to TRBJ2-7; D is uncertain. The sample comprised PBMCs. This clonotype was sampled from a young woman in good health and CMV-seropositive. CDR3 DNA sequence: TGTGCCACCGGTGCGATTTCCTACGAGCAGTACTTC. As protein: CATGAISYEQYF.